This TCR beta chain was documented in a study of T cell repertoires in cytomegalovirus infection. Study overall: Based on public TCR beta signatures, there were indications of CMV infection and of a matching HLA type.

This clonotype was detected only a few times. Its antigen is currently unknown. One entry per CDR3 protein, called by TCRdb with MiXCR from the reads. The table lists about 69,000 distinct CDR3 sequences, less than 30% of them singletons. The CDR3 consists of 13 residues. Germline assignment: CDR1 SQVTM and CDR2 ANQGSEA. V was trimmed by 6 bases and J by 7 bases, leaving 18 bases between them. The clonotype was recovered from a human donor in good health (CMV status not recorded). Some clones in this sample may be carry-over from other donors' samples. The rearrangement links TRBV29-1 to TRBJ1-2; D ambiguous. This sample comprised CD8+ T cells from cultured PBMCs, obtained from culture after CMV antigen stimulation. DNA for the CDR3: TGCAGCGTGGACCTCACCACCCCGTTTGGCTACACCTTC. It codes for CSVDLTTPFGYTF.